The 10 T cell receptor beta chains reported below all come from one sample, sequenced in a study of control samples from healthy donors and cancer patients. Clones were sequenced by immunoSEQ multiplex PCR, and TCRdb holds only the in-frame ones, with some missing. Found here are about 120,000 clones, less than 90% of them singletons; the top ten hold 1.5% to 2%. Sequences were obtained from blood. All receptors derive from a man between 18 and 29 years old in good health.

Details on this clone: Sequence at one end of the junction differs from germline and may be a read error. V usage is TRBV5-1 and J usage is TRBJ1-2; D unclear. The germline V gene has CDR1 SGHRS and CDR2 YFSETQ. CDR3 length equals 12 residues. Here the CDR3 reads CASSCELYGYIF. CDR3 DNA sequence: TGCGCCAGCAGTTGTGAGCTATATGGCTACATCTTC.

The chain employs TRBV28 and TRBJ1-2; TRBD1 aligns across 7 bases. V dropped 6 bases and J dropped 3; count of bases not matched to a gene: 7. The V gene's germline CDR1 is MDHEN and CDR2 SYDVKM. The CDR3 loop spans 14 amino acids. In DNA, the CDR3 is TGTGCCAGCAGCCTCCGGGACAGCTACTATGGCTACACCTTC. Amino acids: CASSLRDSYYGYTF.

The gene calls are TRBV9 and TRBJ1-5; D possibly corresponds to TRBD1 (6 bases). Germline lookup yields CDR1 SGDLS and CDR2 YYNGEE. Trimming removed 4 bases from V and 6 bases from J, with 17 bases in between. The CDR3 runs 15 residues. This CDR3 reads CASSKEGGNGQPQHF. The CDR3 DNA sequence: TGTGCCAGCAGCAAAGAGGGGGGGAATGGTCAGCCCCAGCATTTT.

The CDR3 DNA sequence: TGTGCCAGCAGCTCCTCGTTCGGTCGGCTGGGAAACACCATATATTTT. Translating gives CASSSSFGRLGNTIYF. The rearrangement uses TRBV7-9 and TRBJ1-3; no firm D call. Per the germline V gene, CDR1 is SEHNR and CDR2 is FQNEAQ (reference sequence). This CDR3 has 16 amino acids. The V end was cut by 4 bases, the J end by 4 bases, with 17 bases between. The variable domain in full, completed from reference TRBV7-9 and TRBJ1-3, reads DTGVSQNPRHKITKRGQNVTFRCDPISEHNRLYWYRQTLGQGPEFLTYFQNEAQLEKSRLLSDRFSAERPKGSFSTLEIQRTEQGDSAMYLCASSSSFGRLGNTIYFGEGSWLTVV.

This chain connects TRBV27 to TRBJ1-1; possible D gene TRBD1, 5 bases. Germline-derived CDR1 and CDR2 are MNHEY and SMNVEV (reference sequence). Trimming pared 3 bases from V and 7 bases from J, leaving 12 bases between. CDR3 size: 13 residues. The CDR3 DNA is TGTGCCAGCAGTTTGGGGCAGGGCCTTGAAGCTTTCTTT. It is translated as CASSLGQGLEAFF.

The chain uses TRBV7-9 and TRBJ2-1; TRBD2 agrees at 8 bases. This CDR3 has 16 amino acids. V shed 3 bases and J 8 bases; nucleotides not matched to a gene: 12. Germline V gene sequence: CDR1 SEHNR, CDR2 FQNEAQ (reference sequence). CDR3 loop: CASSFHSLAGGDEQFF. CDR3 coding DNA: TGTGCCAGCAGCTTCCATAGCCTAGCGGGCGGGGATGAGCAGTTCTTC.

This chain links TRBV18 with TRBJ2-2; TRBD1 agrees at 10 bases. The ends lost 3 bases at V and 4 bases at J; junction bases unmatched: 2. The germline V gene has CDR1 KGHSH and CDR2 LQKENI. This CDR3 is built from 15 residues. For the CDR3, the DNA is TGTGCCAGCTCACCGGGACAGGGGTCCACCGGGGAGCTGTTTTTT. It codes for CASSPGQGSTGELFF.

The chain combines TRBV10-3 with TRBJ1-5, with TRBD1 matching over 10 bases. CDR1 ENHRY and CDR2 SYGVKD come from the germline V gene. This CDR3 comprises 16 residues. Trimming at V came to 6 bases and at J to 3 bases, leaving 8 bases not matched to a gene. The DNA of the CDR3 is TGTGCCATCAGCGGAGCCGGGACAGGGGTCAATCAGCCCCAGCATTTT. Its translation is CAISGAGTGVNQPQHF.

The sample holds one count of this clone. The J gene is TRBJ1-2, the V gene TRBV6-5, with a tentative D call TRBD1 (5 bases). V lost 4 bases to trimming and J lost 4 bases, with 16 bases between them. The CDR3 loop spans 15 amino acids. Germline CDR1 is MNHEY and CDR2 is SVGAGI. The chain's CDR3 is CASSSSAGGGYGYTF. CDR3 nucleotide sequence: TGTGCCAGCAGTTCCTCCGCCGGTGGGGGCTATGGCTACACCTTC.

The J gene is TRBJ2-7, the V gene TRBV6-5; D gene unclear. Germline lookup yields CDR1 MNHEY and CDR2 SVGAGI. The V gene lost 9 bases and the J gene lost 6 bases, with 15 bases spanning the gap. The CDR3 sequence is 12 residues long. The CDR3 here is CARKQPSFEQYF. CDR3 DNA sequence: TGTGCCAGAAAACAACCAAGTTTCGAGCAGTACTTC.